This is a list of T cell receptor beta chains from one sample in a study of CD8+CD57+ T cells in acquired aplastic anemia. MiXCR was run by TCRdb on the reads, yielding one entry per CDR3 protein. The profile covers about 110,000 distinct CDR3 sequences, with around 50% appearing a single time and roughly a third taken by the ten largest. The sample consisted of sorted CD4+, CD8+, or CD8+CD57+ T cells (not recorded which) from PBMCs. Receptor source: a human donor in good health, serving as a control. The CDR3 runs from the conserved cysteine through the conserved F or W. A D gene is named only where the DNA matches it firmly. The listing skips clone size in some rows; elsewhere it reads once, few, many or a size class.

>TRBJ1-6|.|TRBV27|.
CASSRAEGGGTSPLHF
TGTGCCAGCAGCCGCGCGGAGGGCGGGGGTACTTCACCCCTCCACTTT
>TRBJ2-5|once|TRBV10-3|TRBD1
CAISEFRGQEETQYF
TGTGCCATCAGTGAGTTCAGGGGGCAGGAAGAGACCCAGTACTTC
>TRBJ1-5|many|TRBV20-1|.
CSARDAGNQPQHF
TGCAGTGCTAGAGACGCTGGTAATCAGCCCCAGCATTTT
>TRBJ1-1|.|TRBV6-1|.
CASSESIGKDEAFF
TGTGCCAGCAGTGAAAGTATTGGGAAAGATGAAGCTTTCTTT
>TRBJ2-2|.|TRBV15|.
CATSRSRGVTGELFF
TGTGCCACCAGCAGAAGCAGGGGAGTCACCGGGGAGCTGTTTTTT
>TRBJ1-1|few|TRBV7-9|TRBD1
CASSHRDSTDTEAFF
TGTGCCAGCAGCCACCGGGACAGCACTGACACTGAAGCTTTCTTT
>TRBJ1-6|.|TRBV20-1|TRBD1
CSARGTGGNSPLRF
TGCAGTGCTAGGGGGACAGGCGGTAATTCGCCCCTCCGCTTT
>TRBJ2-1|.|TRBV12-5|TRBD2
CASGLVPGGGLYNEQFF
TGTGCTAGTGGTTTGGTACCCGGCGGGGGGCTATACAATGAGCAGTTCTTC
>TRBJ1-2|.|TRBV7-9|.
CASSFDGYYGYTF
TGTGCCAGCAGCTTTGACGGCTACTATGGCTACACCTTC
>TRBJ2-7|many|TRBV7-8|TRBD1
CASRRTGGYEQYF
TGTGCCAGCAGACGGACAGGCGGCTACGAGCAGTACTTC
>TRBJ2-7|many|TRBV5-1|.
CASSLAGVDEQYF
TGCGCCAGCAGCTTGGCGGGGGTGGACGAGCAGTACTTC
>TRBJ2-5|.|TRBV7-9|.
CASRTGAQQETQYF
TGTGCCAGCAGGACGGGGGCGCAACAAGAGACCCAGTACTTC
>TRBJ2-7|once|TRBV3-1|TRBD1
CASSPPGTGSYEQYF
TGTGCCAGCAGCCCCCCGGGGACAGGGTCCTACGAGCAGTACTTC
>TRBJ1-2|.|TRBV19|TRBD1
CASSLRDRGYGYTF
TGTGCCAGTAGTCTCCGGGACAGAGGCTATGGCTACACCTTC
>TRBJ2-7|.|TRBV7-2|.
CASIHRSSYEQYF
TGTGCCAGCATCCACAGGAGCTCCTACGAGCAGTACTTC
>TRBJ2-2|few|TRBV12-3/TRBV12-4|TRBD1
CASSHRGKNTGELFF
TGTGCCAGCAGCCACAGGGGAAAGAACACCGGGGAGCTGTTTTTT
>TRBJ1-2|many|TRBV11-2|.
CASSLGPGDYGYTF
TGTGCCAGCAGCTTAGGCCCGGGAGACTATGGCTACACCTTC
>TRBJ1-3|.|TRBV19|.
CASRKRAETF
TGTGCCAGTAGGAAAAGGGCCGAGACTTTT
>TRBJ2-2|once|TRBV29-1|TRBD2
CSVGTSGGLNTGELFF
TGCAGCGTCGGGACTAGCGGGGGACTTAACACCGGGGAGCTGTTTTTT
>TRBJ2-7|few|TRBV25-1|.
CASSGGRGPAYEQYF
TGTGCCAGCAGTGGGGGGCGGGGGCCAGCCTACGAGCAGTACTTC
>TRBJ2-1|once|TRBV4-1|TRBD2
CASSPVAGHNEQFF
TGCGCCAGCAGCCCCGTAGCGGGCCACAATGAGCAGTTCTTC
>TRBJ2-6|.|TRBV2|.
CASREQGSGANVLTF
TGTGCCAGCAGGGAACAGGGCTCTGGGGCCAACGTCCTGACTTTC
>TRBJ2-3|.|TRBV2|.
CASRKITDTQYF
TGTGCCAGCAGAAAAATCACAGATACGCAGTATTTT
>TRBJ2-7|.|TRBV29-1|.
CSVWDISYEQYF
TGCAGCGTCTGGGACATATCCTACGAGCAGTACTTC
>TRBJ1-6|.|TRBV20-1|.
CSATIRGSYNSPLHF
TGCAGTGCTACAATCAGGGGCTCCTATAATTCACCCCTCCACTTT
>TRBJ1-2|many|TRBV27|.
CASSPLSGPYGYTF
TGTGCCAGCAGTCCGTTATCAGGGCCATATGGCTACACCTTC
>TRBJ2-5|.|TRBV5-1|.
CASSFYGGRQETQYF
TGCGCCAGCAGCTTCTATGGAGGTCGCCAAGAGACCCAGTACTTC
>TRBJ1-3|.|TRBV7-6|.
CASSETPVNTSGNTIYF
TGTGCCAGCAGCGAGACGCCTGTCAATACCTCTGGAAACACCATATATTTT